This T cell receptor (beta chain) stems from a study of OX40 agonist ivuxolimab in advanced cancers. TCRdb keeps only in-frame clones here, not all; method: immunoSEQ multiplex PCR. The data show over 55,000 clones, under 95% seen once. The CDR3 totals 15 residues. Germline-derived CDR1 and CDR2 are SGHVS and FQNEAQ. Losses at the gene ends were 5 bases for V and 7 bases for J; bases not matched to a gene: 10. The origin of this receptor is an adult with an advanced solid tumor such as melanoma, head and neck, liver or kidney cancer. The sample was CD4+ or CD8+ T cells sorted from blood, taken in a trial of the OX40 agonist ivuxolimab. V gene TRBV7-8 combines with J gene TRBJ2-1, with 8 bases aligning to TRBD2. The DNA of the CDR3 is TGTGCCAGCAGCCGATGGACTAGCTCGAATAATGAGCAGTTCTTC. Protein sequence: CASSRWTSSNNEQFF.